Listed below are T cell receptor beta chains from one sample, sequenced in a study of cytomegalovirus exposure and HLA in healthy donors. Clones were read by immunoSEQ multiplex PCR, and TCRdb kept only the in-frame ones, dropping some. The data hold roughly 190,000 clones, with just under 80% observed a single time. Sequencing used PBMCs. Every receptor here comes from a female donor in good health and CMV-seronegative. Both conserved end residues are part of each CDR3. Each record gives: D gene, J gene, V gene, clone size, CDR3 protein, CDR3 DNA. The D gene is left open where the match is weak. Clone size, where shown, is once, few, many, or a class for clones that have expanded.

D: .; J: TRBJ2-5; V: TRBV28; size: once; CDR3: CASSLSGSHPQETQYF; DNA: TGTGCCAGCAGTTTAAGTGGGAGCCACCCTCAAGAGACCCAGTACTTC
D: .; J: TRBJ1-1; V: TRBV7-3; size: .; CDR3: CASSLSHNEAFF; DNA: TGTGCCAGCAGCTTATCACACAATGAAGCTTTCTTT
D: TRBD2; J: TRBJ2-5; V: TRBV6-5; size: once; CDR3: CASSYLAGSQDETQYF; DNA: TGTGCCAGCAGTTACCTAGCGGGGAGCCAGGATGAGACCCAGTACTTC
D: TRBD2; J: TRBJ2-7; V: TRBV29-1; size: .; CDR3: CSVEDFEREGHEQYF; DNA: TGCAGCGTTGAAGATTTCGAGCGGGAGGGTCACGAGCAGTACTTC
D: TRBD1; J: TRBJ2-3; V: TRBV7-9; size: .; CDR3: CASSLTGSDTQYF; DNA: TGTGCCAGCAGCCTGACAGGGTCAGATACGCAGTATTTT
D: .; J: TRBJ1-1; V: TRBV2; size: .; CDR3: CATPNRDGGITEAFF; DNA: TGTGCCACCCCAAACAGGGATGGCGGTATCACTGAAGCTTTCTTT
D: .; J: TRBJ1-2; V: TRBV2; size: .; CDR3: CASRGSNYGYTF; DNA: TGTGCCAGTAGGGGGAGCAACTATGGCTACACCTTC
D: .; J: TRBJ1-2; V: TRBV13; size: .; CDR3: CASSLGPPGGYTF; DNA: TGTGCCAGCAGCTTAGGACCGCCGGGAGGCTACACCTTC
D: TRBD1; J: TRBJ2-4; V: TRBV4-1; size: .; CDR3: CASSHAGTGGRDQCF; DNA: TGCGCCAGCAGCCATGCTGGGACAGGGGGACGAGACCAGTGCTTC
D: TRBD1; J: TRBJ1-3; V: TRBV7-9; size: .; CDR3: CASSLGGSGTGLLGNTIYF; DNA: TGTGCCAGCAGCTTAGGGGGGAGCGGGACAGGACTACTTGGAAACACCATATATTTT
D: TRBD2; J: TRBJ2-6; V: TRBV9; size: .; CDR3: CASSANLGTSGSSGANVLTF; DNA: TGTGCCAGCAGCGCTAACTTAGGGACTAGCGGGTCGTCTGGGGCCAACGTCCTGACTTTC
D: .; J: TRBJ2-1; V: TRBV5-1; size: .; CDR3: CASNPWRGYNEQFF; DNA: TGCGCCAGCAATCCTTGGAGGGGCTACAATGAGCAGTTCTTC
D: TRBD1; J: TRBJ1-1; V: TRBV27; size: .; CDR3: CASRKRTGNTEAFF; DNA: TGTGCCAGCAGGAAACGGACAGGGAACACTGAAGCTTTCTTT
D: .; J: TRBJ1-1; V: TRBV7-9; size: .; CDR3: CASSLRRNTEAFF; DNA: TGTGCCAGCAGCTTACGGAGGAACACTGAAGCTTTCTTT
D: TRBD1; J: TRBJ1-4; V: TRBV11-3; size: .; CDR3: CASSSRDRVSEKLFF; DNA: TGTGCCAGCAGCTCCCGGGACAGGGTGTCTGAAAAACTGTTTTTT
D: .; J: TRBJ1-4; V: TRBV19; size: .; CDR3: CASGQRDTRNEKLFF; DNA: TGTGCCAGTGGACAACGGGACACACGAAATGAAAAACTGTTTTTT
D: .; J: TRBJ1-2; V: TRBV6-1; size: .; CDR3: CASRNPGDYGYTF; DNA: TGTGCCAGCAGGAATCCAGGGGACTATGGCTACACCTTC
D: TRBD2; J: TRBJ2-7; V: TRBV9; size: few; CDR3: CASSEGLAGGEQYF; DNA: TGTGCCAGCAGCGAGGGACTAGCGGGAGGCGAGCAGTACTTC
D: .; J: TRBJ2-1; V: TRBV2; size: .; CDR3: CASIFSVIAEEQFF; DNA: TGTGCCAGCATCTTTTCTGTTATAGCTGAGGAGCAGTTCTTC
D: .; J: TRBJ1-6; V: TRBV7-9; size: .; CDR3: CASSVGTVNNSPLHF; DNA: TGTGCCAGCAGCGTCGGGACTGTGAATAATTCACCCCTCCACTTT
D: .; J: TRBJ2-1; V: TRBV9; size: .; CDR3: CASSPDPASISYNEQFF; DNA: TGTGCCAGCAGCCCCGACCCAGCTAGTATCTCCTACAATGAGCAGTTCTTC
D: TRBD2; J: TRBJ2-1; V: TRBV5-1; size: .; CDR3: CASSSAGGSHNEQFF; DNA: TGCGCCAGCAGCTCGGCGGGAGGCTCCCACAATGAGCAGTTCTTC
D: .; J: TRBJ1-1; V: TRBV19; size: few; CDR3: CASSTTGKVGDTEAFF; DNA: TGTGCCAGTAGTACAACAGGGAAGGTGGGGGACACTGAAGCTTTCTTT
D: .; J: TRBJ2-1; V: TRBV13; size: .; CDR3: CASSPLDGEQFF; DNA: TGTGCCAGCAGCCCTCTAGATGGTGAGCAGTTCTTC
D: .; J: TRBJ2-6; V: TRBV11-3; size: .; CDR3: CASSLDAGSGANVLTF; DNA: TGTGCCAGCAGTTTAGATGCGGGGTCCGGGGCCAACGTCCTGACTTTC
D: .; J: TRBJ2-7; V: TRBV7-6; size: .; CDR3: CASSLGQSSSYEQYF; DNA: TGTGCCAGCAGCTTAGGACAGAGTAGCTCCTACGAGCAGTACTTC
D: .; J: TRBJ1-6; V: TRBV6-1; size: .; CDR3: CASSESGIYNSPLHF; DNA: TGTGCCAGCAGTGAATCCGGGATCTATAATTCACCCCTCCACTTT
D: TRBD1; J: TRBJ1-1; V: TRBV10-3; size: .; CDR3: CAISLQGRNTEAFF; DNA: TGTGCCATCAGTTTACAGGGGAGGAACACTGAAGCTTTCTTT
D: TRBD1; J: TRBJ1-6; V: TRBV7-9; size: .; CDR3: CASSPDRADSPLHF; DNA: TGTGCCAGCAGCCCGGACAGGGCGGATTCACCCCTCCACTTT
D: .; J: TRBJ2-7; V: TRBV25-1; size: .; CDR3: CASSTRGGAAYEQYF; DNA: TGTGCCAGCAGTACCCGAGGAGGGGCGGCGTACGAGCAGTACTTC
D: TRBD1; J: TRBJ2-7; V: TRBV9; size: .; CDR3: CASSLGQGGYEQYF; DNA: TGTGCCAGCAGCTTGGGACAGGGAGGATACGAGCAGTACTTC
D: TRBD2; J: TRBJ2-7; V: TRBV7-2; size: .; CDR3: CASNPGLAGAGEQYF; DNA: TGTGCCAGCAACCCGGGACTAGCGGGAGCGGGAGAGCAGTACTTC
D: .; J: TRBJ2-7; V: TRBV28; size: .; CDR3: CASSIKGGEQYF; DNA: TGTGCCAGCAGTATCAAAGGGGGCGAGCAGTACTTC
D: TRBD2; J: TRBJ2-5; V: TRBV6-6; size: .; CDR3: CASSSLTSEQETQYF; DNA: TGTGCCAGCAGTTCTCTGACTAGCGAACAAGAGACCCAGTACTTC
D: TRBD2; J: TRBJ2-1; V: TRBV7-6; size: .; CDR3: CASSLSFRGLSNEQFF; DNA: TGTGCCAGCAGCTTATCATTCCGGGGACTATCAAATGAGCAGTTCTTC
D: TRBD2; J: TRBJ2-3; V: TRBV7-8; size: few; CDR3: CASSLAPLATDTQYF; DNA: TGTGCCAGCAGCTTAGCGCCACTAGCGACAGATACGCAGTATTTT
D: TRBD1; J: TRBJ2-2; V: TRBV5-6; size: .; CDR3: CASSSIDRGRGTGELFF; DNA: TGTGCCAGCAGCTCTATCGACAGGGGGCGAGGCACCGGGGAGCTGTTTTTT
D: TRBD1; J: TRBJ2-2; V: TRBV5-1; size: .; CDR3: CASSFSGTGGSGELFF; DNA: TGCGCCAGCAGCTTCTCCGGGACAGGGGGCTCCGGGGAGCTGTTTTTT
D: TRBD2; J: TRBJ2-1; V: TRBV11-2; size: .; CDR3: CASSSQRGTYNEQFF; DNA: TGTGCCAGCAGCTCCCAGCGGGGGACCTACAATGAGCAGTTCTTC
D: .; J: TRBJ2-1; V: TRBV5-1; size: few; CDR3: CASSLVAANNEQFF; DNA: TGCGCCAGCAGCTTGGTCGCGGCCAACAATGAGCAGTTCTTC
D: .; J: TRBJ1-2; V: TRBV2; size: .; CDR3: CASTLDSINYGYTF; DNA: TGTGCCAGCACCCTGGACAGCATTAACTATGGCTACACCTTC
D: TRBD1; J: TRBJ1-3; V: TRBV5-6; size: .; CDR3: CASSSPTGLGNTIYF; DNA: TGTGCCAGCAGCTCGCCGACAGGGTTAGGAAACACCATATATTTT
D: .; J: TRBJ2-7; V: TRBV9; size: .; CDR3: CASSANEYEQYF; DNA: TGTGCCAGCAGCGCTAACGAGTACGAGCAGTACTTC
D: .; J: TRBJ2-5; V: TRBV7-2; size: .; CDR3: CASSLVAASRETQYF; DNA: TGTGCCAGCAGCTTAGTTGCGGCTAGTCGGGAGACCCAGTACTTC
D: .; J: TRBJ1-2; V: TRBV25-1; size: .; CDR3: CASSEYGHGSGYTF; DNA: TGTGCCAGCAGTGAATATGGTCACGGGTCCGGCTACACCTTC
D: .; J: TRBJ1-3; V: TRBV5-5; size: .; CDR3: CASSLGDNSGNTIYF; DNA: TGTGCCAGCAGCTTGGGGGACAACTCTGGAAACACCATATATTTT
D: TRBD1; J: TRBJ2-1; V: TRBV9; size: .; CDR3: CASSVAGTGYNEQFF; DNA: TGTGCCAGCAGCGTAGCCGGGACAGGCTACAATGAGCAGTTCTTC
D: .; J: TRBJ1-5; V: TRBV19; size: once; CDR3: CASSIQDRGNQPQHF; DNA: TGTGCCAGTAGTATACAGGACAGAGGCAATCAGCCCCAGCATTTT
D: TRBD1; J: TRBJ2-2; V: TRBV5-1; size: few; CDR3: CASILSRDRDTGELFF; DNA: TGCGCCAGCATCCTTAGCCGGGACAGAGACACCGGGGAGCTGTTTTTT
D: TRBD2; J: TRBJ2-1; V: TRBV5-5; size: few; CDR3: CASSAPRTSGISSYNEQFF; DNA: TGTGCCAGCAGCGCCCCCCGGACTAGCGGGATTAGCTCCTACAATGAGCAGTTCTTC
D: TRBD2; J: TRBJ2-3; V: TRBV10-3; size: .; CDR3: CASLGLAGGADTQYF; DNA: TGTGCCAGCTTGGGACTAGCGGGAGGCGCAGATACGCAGTATTTT
D: TRBD2; J: TRBJ2-5; V: TRBV27; size: .; CDR3: CASSLRREGLQETQYF; DNA: TGTGCCAGCAGTTTGCGGCGGGAGGGCCTTCAAGAGACCCAGTACTTC
D: .; J: TRBJ1-2; V: TRBV21-1; size: .; CDR3: CASSWSVRVPYGYTF; DNA: TGTGCCAGCAGTTGGTCGGTGAGGGTCCCCTATGGCTACACCTTC
D: TRBD1; J: TRBJ1-1; V: TRBV13; size: once; CDR3: CASSSFGGGFTEAFF; DNA: TGTGCCAGCAGCTCTTTCGGAGGGGGCTTCACTGAAGCTTTCTTT